This TCR beta chain was captured by sequencing in a study of tumor-infiltrating lymphocytes in localized non-small cell lung cancer (TCRdb year 2021). Regarding the study in general: The cohort included patients whose samples were collected after neoadjuvant chemotherapy, as well as both smokers and never-smokers and several histologies. The same patients underwent several integrated assays, with TCR sequencing performed together with flow cytometry, multiplex immunofluorescence, RNA-seq, exome sequencing and proteomics. The paired tumor versus uninvolved lung comparison of immunoSEQ T-cell fraction included roughly 50 patients. Resected tumor tissue and uninvolved lung tissue described as non-adjacent to the tumor were contributed by each patient, with both tissues obtained from the same patient. In total, the ICON cohort consisted of more than 120 surgical patients with localized non-small cell lung cancer who had their tumors resected. What the authors observed across the whole study: Because different assays used different pieces of the same tissue, technical variation could not be distinguished from intratumor heterogeneity. Because assay coverage varied across patients depending on available tissue quantity, TCR sequencing was performed for only a subset of the cohort. No difference in TCR-derived T-cell fraction was observed between the flow cytometry-defined immunotypes IM1 (good prognosis) and IM2 (poor prognosis). Consistent with immunofluorescence CD3 counts, TCRbeta sequencing supported greater T cell infiltration in tumors than in uninvolved lung tissue.

The T-cell fraction in tumor and uninvolved lung tissue was provided by TCR sequencing with the immunoSEQ assay. The original methods were these. To analyze survival, patients were divided into a high T-cell fraction group (upper tertile) and a low T-cell fraction group (lower two tertiles), and the two groups were compared using a log-rank test. Paired tumor versus uninvolved lung differences in T-cell fraction were tested with a signed-rank test. TCRdb provides this immuneACCESS table in a form limited to in-frame rearrangements. Some clones are lacking; in checked studies, under half of them reflect an unresolved V gene, and why the rest are absent is not known. Clone size and V and J calls were adopted from that table, with D and trimming inferred from the DNA. The table for this sample lists about 10,000 clones; about 75% of them were counted only once. The top ten constitute 15% to 20% of the sample.

Comment on this clone: What this receptor recognizes is not known. No base quality values were provided; no much bigger clone lies one nucleotide off.

The CDR3 numbers 14 residues from cysteine through phenylalanine. Just CDR3 DNA is preserved here, 42 bases in frame from base 1. Unmatched junction bases come to 4, with V trimmed by 5 bases and J by 1 base. CDR1 and CDR2, looked up from the germline V gene, are SNHLY and FYNNEI. The first patient joined ICON in early 2016, and enrollment wrapped up when the last patient was enrolled in September 2018. In a subcohort of about 76 patients, fresh tumor and matched uninvolved tissue were collected for in-depth immune analyses, with TCR sequencing among those analyses. TCR sequencing was performed on DNA isolated from bulk tissue, without cell sorting.

The rearrangement combines TRBV2 with TRBJ2-5, and 7 junctional nucleotides match TRBD2. Sequencing input: uninvolved lung tissue not adjacent to the tumor. This receptor was identified in a human donor with non-small cell lung cancer. The DNA is as follows: TGTGCCAGCAGTTTACGCGGGGGCCAAGAGACCCAGTACTTC. Its coded protein is CASSLRGGQETQYF.